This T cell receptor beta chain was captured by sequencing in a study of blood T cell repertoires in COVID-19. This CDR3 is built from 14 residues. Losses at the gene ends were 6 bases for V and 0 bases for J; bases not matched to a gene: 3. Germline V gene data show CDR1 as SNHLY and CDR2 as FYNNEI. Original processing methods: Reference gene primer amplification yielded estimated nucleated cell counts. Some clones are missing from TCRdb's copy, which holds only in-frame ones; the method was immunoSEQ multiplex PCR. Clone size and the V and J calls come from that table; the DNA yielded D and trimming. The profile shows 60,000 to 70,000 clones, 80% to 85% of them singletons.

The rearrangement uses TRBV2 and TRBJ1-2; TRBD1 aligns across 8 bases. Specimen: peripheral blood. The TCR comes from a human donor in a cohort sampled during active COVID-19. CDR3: CASRQGVSNYGYTF. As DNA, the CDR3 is TGTGCCAGCAGACAGGGGGTCTCTAACTATGGCTACACCTTC.